A selection of T cell receptor beta chains follows, all from one sample in a study of blood T cell repertoires in COVID-19. Measured with immunoSEQ multiplex PCR; TCRdb has only the in-frame clones, and not every one. The sample includes more than 300,000 clones, more than 70% seen only once; the top ten take approximately 1.3%. Sample: peripheral blood. Every receptor here comes from a woman aged 50 to 60 with acute or convalescent COVID-19. CDR3s include the opening cysteine and the closing phenylalanine or tryptophan. The D gene is left open where the match is weak. The listing skips clone size in some rows; elsewhere it reads once, few, many or a size class.

DNA | CDR3 | size | J | D | V
TGTGCCAGCAGCTTGCGGTCCGGGACAGGGAATGAAAAACTGTTTTTT | CASSLRSGTGNEKLFF | NA | TRBJ1-4 | TRBD1 | TRBV5-6
TGTGCCAGCAGTTTTCCAGGGACCGGGGAGCTGTTTTTT | CASSFPGTGELFF | few | TRBJ2-2 | NA | TRBV12-3/TRBV12-4
TGTGCCAGCAGTGACGGGGGGCAAAGGTATGGCTACACCTTC | CASSDGGQRYGYTF | NA | TRBJ1-2 | NA | TRBV6-1
TGTGCCAGCAGCTTAGAGGGACTAGCGGGGGGAATATTCCAAGAGACCCAGTACTTC | CASSLEGLAGGIFQETQYF | once | TRBJ2-5 | TRBD2 | TRBV7-2
TGTGCCAGCAGTGAAGGGCCGGGTGGACAGCCCCAGCATTTT | CASSEGPGGQPQHF | NA | TRBJ1-5 | NA | TRBV6-1
TGCAGTGCTAGTTACCCGGGACAGGGAGTCGCTTTCTTT | CSASYPGQGVAFF | NA | TRBJ1-1 | TRBD1 | TRBV20-1
TGTGCCAGCAGCTTGGGACAGACGAACGAAAAACTGTTTTTT | CASSLGQTNEKLFF | NA | TRBJ1-4 | NA | TRBV5-8
TGCAGCGTTGGTGTGCAGGGCATTAGCTACACCTTC | CSVGVQGISYTF | NA | TRBJ1-2 | NA | TRBV29-1
TGTGCCACCAGCGGGACACCGAATTCACCCCTCCACTTT | CATSGTPNSPLHF | NA | TRBJ1-6 | NA | TRBV15
TGTGCCAGCAGCTCCTCCGGACAGGGGGTCTATGGCTACACCTTC | CASSSSGQGVYGYTF | NA | TRBJ1-2 | TRBD1 | TRBV13
TGTGCCAGCAGCTTGTCACAGGGAGCTCGGACAGATACGCAGTATTTT | CASSLSQGARTDTQYF | NA | TRBJ2-3 | NA | TRBV7-2
TGTGCCAGCAGTGAAGCCCCCTCGAGGGGCTACACCTTC | CASSEAPSRGYTF | NA | TRBJ1-2 | NA | TRBV6-1
TGTGCCAGCAGCCAGAAGGCTAGCGTTGACAATGAGCAGTTCTTC | CASSQKASVDNEQFF | NA | TRBJ2-1 | NA | TRBV21-1